This T cell receptor (beta chain) was documented in a study of blood T cell repertoires in COVID-19. Study details: Acute and convalescent COVID-19 samples came from the United States, Italy and Spain. PBMCs, B-cell-depleted T cells, or T cells were the source of the cDNA or gDNA that made up the material.

Germline CDR1 SGHTA, CDR2 FQGTGA. Trimming shortened V by 0 bases and J by 3 bases, and 8 bases separated the two germline ends. This CDR3 comprises 14 residues. Under the authors' procedure: Reference gene primer amplification in the assay estimated nucleated cell counts. This table comes from immunoSEQ multiplex PCR, and its TCRdb copy is limited to in-frame clones, with some not included. The D gene and trimming were derived from the DNA, and the V and J assignments and clone size from that table. The table includes 95,000 to 150,000 clones, over 80% detected once. A remark on this clone: The same CDR3 is also encoded by other DNA sequences in this sample.

This clonotype originated in a man aged 55-75 years with acute or convalescent COVID-19. The sequencing sample was made of peripheral blood. The chain employs TRBV7-3 and TRBJ1-1; a possible D gene is TRBD1 (5 bases). CDR3 amino acids: CASSLTGGDTEAFF. The DNA of the CDR3 is TGTGCCAGCAGCTTAACCGGGGGTGACACTGAAGCTTTCTTT.